Listed here are 10 T cell receptor beta chains from one sample, sequenced in a study of blood T cells in healthy people across ages. A J-beta primer mix and a sample-barcoded 5' primer were used in a second PCR of roughly 6 to 11 cycles. TCRdb ran MiXCR on the 5' RACE reads and lists one entry per CDR3 protein. The data hold 1.2 million to 1.5 million distinct CDR3 sequences, with approximately 60% observed a single time. Sample: blood. The receptor source for this set is a man aged 18 to 30 in good health.

V and J are TRBV5-1 and TRBJ2-5; no clear D. CDR1 and CDR2 (germline): SGHRS, YFSETQ. With 5 bases removed from V and 5 bases from J, the gap between germline ends came to 13 bases. The CDR3 has 13 amino acids. CDR3 in DNA: TGCGCCAGCAGTTCCTTAGGCTCGGAGACCCAGTACTTC. Encoded protein: CASSSLGSETQYF.

This clonotype has at least ten counts. The V call is TRBV6-2 or TRBV6-3, the J call TRBJ2-5; D is unresolved. The CDR3 consists of 12 residues. V gave up 5 bases and J gave up 5 bases, with 9 bases separating them. Germline loops: CDR1 MNHEY, CDR2 SVGEGT. Here the CDR3 DNA reads TGTGCCAGCAGTCCCCCCAGCGAGACCCAGTACTTC. It translates to CASSPPSETQYF.

This sequence joins TRBV9 and TRBJ1-4; D might be TRBD1 (5 bases). V dropped 0 bases and J dropped 13 bases, with 16 bases sitting between them. Germline V gene sequence: CDR1 SGDLS, CDR2 YYNGEE. The CDR3 is 14 residues long. CDR3 nucleotide sequence: TGTGCCAGCAGCGTAGACGTAGTCGGGGGGACACTGTTTTTT. Translated: CASSVDVVGGTLFF. The full variable domain, completed using reference TRBV9 and TRBJ1-4, is DSGVTQTPKHLITATGQRVTLRCSPRSGDLSVYWYQQSLDQGLQFLIQYYNGEERAKGNILERFSAQQFPDLHSELNLSSLELGDSALYFCASSVDVVGGTLFFGSGTQLSVL.

The CDR3 DNA reads as TGTGCCAGCAGTTTAATGGCAGGGGGGAACACTGAAGCTTTCTTT. Amino acids: CASSLMAGGNTEAFF. J is TRBJ1-1 and V is TRBV27, with 7 bases lining up with TRBD1. V lost 2 bases to trimming and J lost 1 base; unmatched junction nucleotides: 4. Germline assignment: CDR1 MNHEY and CDR2 SMNVEV (reference sequence). The CDR3 runs to 15 residues.

The genes are TRBV6-5 and TRBJ2-7; TRBD2 matches at 11 bases. The J call may be in error: the DNA end matches TRBJ2-5 better. The germline V gene encodes CDR1 MNHEY and CDR2 SVGAGI. The CDR3 runs 15 residues. DNA for the CDR3: TGTGCCAGCAGTTCAACTAGCGGGAGTCGAGAGACCCAGTACTTC. Its protein product is CASSSTSGSRETQYF.

The chain combines TRBV6-6 with TRBJ2-1; D unclear. The CDR3 is 17 residues long. Trimming cost V 6 bases and J 0 bases, with 18 bases left between them. Germline V lookup: CDR1 MNHNY, CDR2 SVGAGI (reference sequence). CDR3 sequence: CASSRSRTADSYNEQFF. CDR3 DNA: TGTGCCAGCAGCCGATCGAGGACGGCAGACTCCTACAATGAGCAGTTCTTC.

V usage is TRBV2 and J usage is TRBJ2-1; no clear D. The CDR3 extends over 11 amino acids. The germline gives CDR1 SNHLY, CDR2 FYNNEI. V shed 8 bases and J shed 4 bases, with 6 bases lying between them. The CDR3 sequence: CASGVYNEQFF. The CDR3 DNA reads TGTGCCAGCGGGGTTTACAATGAGCAGTTCTTC.

The genes are TRBV2 and TRBJ2-1, with a tentative D call TRBD2 (5 bases). The germline gives CDR1 SNHLY, CDR2 FYNNEI. V was cut by 5 bases and J by 8 bases, with 10 bases left in between. The CDR3 spans 12 residues. The CDR3 nucleotides are TGTGCCAGCAGTCCTAGCCAGTATGAGCAGTTCTTC. This gives the protein CASSPSQYEQFF.

The chain is built from TRBV4-3 and TRBJ2-7; D might be TRBD1 (7 bases). Deletions cut 1 base from V and 4 bases from J, with 17 bases between. The CDR3 sequence is 16 residues long. Germline V gene sequence: CDR1 LGHNA, CDR2 YSLEER. The CDR3 region has the DNA TGCGCCAGCAGCCAAGTCGGGAGAGGGGGCGCGTACGAGCAGTACTTC. It codes for CASSQVGRGGAYEQYF.

The V gene is TRBV10-3, the J gene TRBJ1-2, with TRBD1 as a possible D gene (5 bases). Germline V lookup: CDR1 ENHRY, CDR2 SYGVKD. Deletions cut 7 bases from V and 6 bases from J, with 15 bases between. The CDR3 covers 13 residues. The CDR3 reads CAIMGDQGNGYTF. The DNA of the CDR3 is TGTGCCATCATGGGGGATCAGGGTAATGGCTACACCTTC.